The table lists the clone carrying this T cell receptor (beta chain) with many counts. Its antigen is unknown. MiXCR, applied by TCRdb to the multiplex PCR reads, yields one record per CDR3 protein. The table has just under 65,000 distinct CDR3 sequences, roughly 57% seen once. These data belong to a study of breast tumors, draining lymph nodes, adjacent tissues. Study observations and caveats: Tumor repertoires ranked between lymph nodes and nontumor tissue in diversity, with V and J gene preferences.

The V end lost 0 bases, the J end lost 2 bases, and 5 bases lay between the germline ends. CDR1 and CDR2 (germline): LNHNV, YYDKDF (reference sequence). CDR3 length equals 13 residues. The clonotype originates from a female donor with breast cancer. Some clones in this sample may be carry-over from other donors' samples. The chain couples TRBV15 to TRBJ2-7, with D hard to call. The specimen was breast tumor tissue. This chain's CDR3 is CATSRDNAYEQYF. The CDR3 nucleotides read TGTGCCACCAGCAGAGATAACGCCTACGAGCAGTACTTC.